The clone carrying this TCR beta chain was counted a few times. The target antigen is unknown. This record belongs to a study of post-analysis software for immune sequencing data. Regarding the study as a whole: Several TRBV segments occurring more often in patients than controls included TRBV5-6, TRBV5-1 and TRBV20-1.

Deletions cut 9 bases from V and 4 bases from J, with 16 bases between. Per the germline V gene, CDR1 is LNHNV and CDR2 is YYDKDF (reference sequence). The CDR3 is made up of 14 amino acids. Unique molecular identifiers were carried by the TCR beta cDNA libraries. Each CDR3 protein gets one entry after TCRdb re-called the PCR reads with MiXCR. The sample gives about 400,000 distinct CDR3 sequences, 30% to 45% of which show up once; 13% is in the top ten. The sample was blood. The V gene is TRBV15, the J gene TRBJ2-1; D possibly corresponds to TRBD1 (6 bases). This receptor was obtained from a girl aged 5-17 years with multiple sclerosis. CDR3 in DNA: TGTGCCACTCGGGACACTACCCGTTACAATGAGCAGTTCTTC. It yields the protein CATRDTTRYNEQFF. Together with reference TRBV15 and TRBJ2-1, the CDR3 gives the full variable domain: DAMVIQNPRYQVTQFGKPVTLSCSQTLNHNVMYWYQQKSSQAPKLLFHYYDKDFNNEADTPDNFQSRRPNTSFCFLDIRSPGLGDTAMYLCATRDTTRYNEQFFGPGTRLTVL.